This T cell receptor beta chain was found in a study of blood T cell repertoires in COVID-19. On the study more broadly: Acute-phase and convalescent COVID-19 samples originated in the United States, Italy and Spain.

V was shortened by 0 bases and J by 4 bases, with 14 bases between the two germline ends. This CDR3 contains 16 residues. Germline CDR1 and CDR2: SGHKS and YYEKEE (reference sequence). Seattle cases were enrolled at active infection and followed longitudinally. Per the study methods: Amplification with reference gene primers provided the estimates of nucleated cell counts. The repertoire was sequenced with immunoSEQ multiplex PCR; TCRdb's copy has only in-frame clones and lacks some. V and J calls and clone size are those listed in that table; D and trimming were worked out from the DNA. The sample carries a few hundred thousand clones, 90% recorded once.

V gene TRBV5-5 combines with J gene TRBJ1-3; possibly TRBD1 for D (5 bases). The sequence was obtained from a woman between 35 and 50 years old with COVID-19, enrolled during active disease. Source material: peripheral blood. CDR3 sequence (DNA): TGTGCCAGCAGCTTGGATGGGGGACTAAAAGGAAACACCATATATTTT. It yields the protein CASSLDGGLKGNTIYF.